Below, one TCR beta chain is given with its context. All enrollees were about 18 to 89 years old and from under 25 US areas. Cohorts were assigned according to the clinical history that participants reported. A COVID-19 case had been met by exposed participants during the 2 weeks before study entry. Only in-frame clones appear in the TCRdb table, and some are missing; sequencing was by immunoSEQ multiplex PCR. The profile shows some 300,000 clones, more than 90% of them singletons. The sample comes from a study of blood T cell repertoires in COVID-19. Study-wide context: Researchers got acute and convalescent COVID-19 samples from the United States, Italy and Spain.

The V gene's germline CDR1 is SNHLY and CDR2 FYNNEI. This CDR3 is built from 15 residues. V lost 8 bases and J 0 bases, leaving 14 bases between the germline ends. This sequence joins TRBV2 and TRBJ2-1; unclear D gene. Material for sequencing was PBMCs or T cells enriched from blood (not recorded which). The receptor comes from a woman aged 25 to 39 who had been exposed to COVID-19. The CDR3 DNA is TGTGCCAGCCTCGCACTTCGAAGCTCCTACAATGAGCAGTTCTTC. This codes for CASLALRSSYNEQFF.